This TCR beta chain was recovered during a study of response to subunit inactivated influenza vaccine. This clonotype turned up a few times. CDR1 and CDR2 from the germline V gene are LGHNA and YSLEER. Trimming took 0 bases from V and 2 from J, leaving 8 bases between them. The CDR3 covers 14 residues. MiXCR was run by TCRdb on the RT-PCR reads, yielding one entry per CDR3 protein. The sample contains about 650,000 distinct CDR3 sequences, around a sixth of which appear only once. The specimen comprised PBMCs from blood, sampled 11 to 12 days after vaccination. The chain links TRBV4-3 to TRBJ2-7; D remains unclear. The receptor comes from a man in his fifties or sixties who received an inactivated influenza vaccine. Written as DNA, the CDR3 is TGCGCCAGCAGCCAAGAGGACGGAGCCTACGAGCAGTACTTC. Translated, it gives CASSQEDGAYEQYF.